Below are 27 T cell receptor beta chains sequenced from a single sample in a study of cytomegalovirus exposure and HLA in healthy donors. The PCR employed 60 Vbeta primers together with 13 Jbeta primers. Data came from immunoSEQ multiplex PCR; TCRdb stores just in-frame clones and leaves some out. The table shows more than 110,000 clones, with 80% occurring only once. The sequencing input was PBMCs. All receptors derive from a male donor in good health and CMV-seronegative.

This chain links TRBV5-8 with TRBJ1-2; TRBD1 is a possible D gene (6 bases). Germline V lookup: CDR1 SGHTS, CDR2 YDEGEE. The CDR3 totals 14 residues. The V end lost 2 bases, the J end lost 4 bases, and 12 bases lay between the germline ends. CDR3 amino acids: CASSLGGQLYGYTF. In DNA form, the CDR3 reads TGTGCCAGCAGCTTAGGGGGACAACTCTATGGCTACACCTTC.

The chain has TRBV29-1 and TRBJ2-7; D not resolved. The CDR3 runs 11 residues. V lost 4 bases and J 3 bases, leaving 7 bases between the germline ends. The germline gives CDR1 SQVTM, CDR2 ANQGSEA. The CDR3 nucleotides read TGCAGCGTTGGATCTATCTACGAGCAGTACTTC. Encoded protein: CSVGSIYEQYF.

This clone was counted between two and nine times. The V call is TRBV16, the J call TRBJ1-2; D not resolved. The CDR3 runs 13 residues. V dropped 0 bases and J dropped 8 bases, with 10 bases sitting between them. The germline V gene encodes CDR1 KGHSY and CDR2 FQNENV. CDR3 sequence reads: CASSQSEAGGYTF. The CDR3 DNA is TGTGCCAGCAGCCAATCAGAGGCGGGCGGCTACACCTTC.

The chain recombines TRBV6-5 with TRBJ2-6; D is possibly TRBD1 (6 bases). The CDR3 has 15 residues. The germline CDR1 and CDR2 sequences are MNHEY and SVGAGI. Trimming shortened V by 6 bases and J by 0 bases, and 9 bases separated the two germline ends. The CDR3 coding sequence is TGTGCCAGCAGAACAGGGTTCTCTGGGGCCAACGTCCTGACTTTC. This encodes CASRTGFSGANVLTF.

This chain links TRBV28 with TRBJ2-1, with unresolved D. The CDR3 is 12 amino acids. The V gene's germline CDR1 is MDHEN and CDR2 SYDVKM. Trimming cost V 3 bases and J 4 bases, with 4 bases left between them. The CDR3 loop reads CASSFRYNEQFF. DNA of the CDR3: TGTGCCAGCAGTTTCAGGTACAATGAGCAGTTCTTC.

CDR3 region: CAWSAGLQTQPQHF. The CDR3 DNA reads TGTGCCTGGAGTGCGGGACTCCAAACTCAGCCCCAGCATTTT. The chain joins TRBV30 to TRBJ1-5, with a weak D call TRBD1 (5 bases). CDR1 is GTSNPN and CDR2 is SVGIG in the germline V gene (reference sequence). The CDR3 length is 14 residues. V lost 1 base, J lost 6 bases, and 13 bases lay in between.

The V call is TRBV29-1, the J call TRBJ1-6; 7 bases align to TRBD1. V lost 4 bases and J lost 8; bases outside the gene matches: 5. This CDR3 has 13 amino acids. Germline loops: CDR1 SQVTM, CDR2 ANQGSEA. This CDR3 reads CSVADRADSPLHF. The CDR3 nucleotides are TGCAGCGTTGCTGACAGGGCGGATTCACCCCTCCACTTT.

The chain employs TRBV7-9 and TRBJ1-1; 7 positions match TRBD1. V dropped 2 bases and J dropped 3; count of bases not matched to a gene: 9. The germline gives CDR1 SEHNR, CDR2 FQNEAQ (reference sequence). CDR3 size: 16 residues. CDR3 sequence (DNA): TGTGCCAGCAGCTTAAGGGGGCGGACAGGCGACACTGAAGCTTTCTTT. This codes for CASSLRGRTGDTEAFF.

V usage is TRBV5-4 and J usage is TRBJ1-1, with TRBD1 matching over 9 bases. Germline V gene lookup returns CDR1 SGHNT and CDR2 YYREEE (reference sequence). The ends lost 5 bases at V and 6 bases at J; junction bases unmatched: 20. The CDR3 sequence is 18 residues long. CDR3 sequence: CASRMGGAQGAWTPEAFF. The CDR3, as DNA: TGTGCCAGCAGGATGGGAGGGGCACAGGGGGCGTGGACACCTGAAGCTTTCTTT.

V gene TRBV9 combines with J gene TRBJ1-1; a possible D gene is TRBD1 (5 bases). Deletions cut 0 bases from V and 7 bases from J, with 13 bases between. This CDR3 contains 14 residues. CDR1 and CDR2 from the germline V gene are SGDLS and YYNGEE. This chain's CDR3 is CASSVVDSKGEAFF. CDR3 nucleotide sequence: TGTGCCAGCAGCGTAGTAGACAGCAAGGGTGAAGCTTTCTTT.

CDR3 loop: CASSHAGTYEQYF. The DNA for the CDR3 is TGTGCCAGCAGCCACGCGGGGACCTACGAGCAGTACTTC. V is TRBV5-6 and J is TRBJ2-7; tentative D call: TRBD2 (6 bases). This CDR3 is built from 13 residues. Germline assignment: CDR1 SGHDT and CDR2 YYEEEE. V dropped 4 bases and J dropped 2 bases, with 10 bases sitting between them.

The chain couples TRBV6-1 to TRBJ2-1, with D possibly being TRBD1 (5 bases). The germline V gene encodes CDR1 MNHNS and CDR2 SASEGT. The germline V and J ends were trimmed by 4 bases and 12 bases, with 13 bases remaining between them. The CDR3 is 12 amino acids. This CDR3 is CASSAQTVRQFF. CDR3 nucleotides: TGTGCCAGCAGTGCACAGACAGTTCGGCAGTTCTTC.

J is TRBJ1-1 and V is TRBV19; 7 positions agree with TRBD1. The CDR3 has 13 residues. With 3 bases clipped from V and 9 bases from J, the junction kept 7 bases outside the gene matches. CDR1 is LNHDA, CDR2 SQIVND, per germline (reference sequence). CDR3 amino acids: CASSIDRQGKAFF. CDR3 bases: TGTGCCAGTAGTATTGATCGACAGGGAAAAGCTTTCTTT.

The genes are TRBV6-5 and TRBJ1-1; D remains ambiguous. This CDR3 has 13 residues. Trimming took 6 bases from V and 0 from J, leaving 8 bases between them. Germline CDR1 is MNHEY and CDR2 is SVGAGI. CDR3 protein: CASSLNMNTEAFF. CDR3 DNA: TGTGCCAGCAGCTTGAACATGAACACTGAAGCTTTCTTT.

A remark on this clone: Other DNA sequences in the same sample also yield this CDR3. V is TRBV27 and J is TRBJ1-1; D not resolved. The ends were cut back, 3 bases at V and 1 base at J, with 6 bases in the middle. Germline-derived CDR1 and CDR2 are MNHEY and SMNVEV (reference sequence). The CDR3 is 13 residues long. DNA of the CDR3: TGTGCCAGCAGTTTGGCAGGGAACACTGAAGCTTTCTTT. Translated, it gives CASSLAGNTEAFF.

The V gene is TRBV9, the J gene TRBJ2-1; possible D gene TRBD2, 7 bases. The CDR3 spans 14 residues. V shed 7 bases and J shed 7 bases, with 18 bases lying between them. Germline CDR1 reads SGDLS; CDR2 reads YYNGEE. CDR3 residues: CASGGGGAWNEQFF. In DNA, the CDR3 is TGTGCCAGCGGGGGAGGGGGGGCCTGGAATGAGCAGTTCTTC.

The chain couples TRBV6-5 to TRBJ1-1; possible D gene TRBD1, 5 bases. The CDR3 contains 13 residues. Germline V gene data show CDR1 as MNHEY and CDR2 as SVGAGI. With 1 base removed from V and 5 bases from J, the gap between germline ends came to 8 bases. The CDR3, as DNA: TGTGCCAGCAGTTACTGGGACTCGACTGAAGCTTTCTTT. Its protein is CASSYWDSTEAFF.

This chain connects TRBV19 to TRBJ1-2; TRBD1 matches 7 bases. This CDR3 comprises 13 residues. V trimming: 9 bases; J trimming: 3 bases; junction bases outside the gene matches: 7. Germline values: CDR1 LNHDA, CDR2 SQIVND (reference sequence). CDR3: CASQRDSYYGYTF. CDR3 DNA sequence: TGTGCCAGCCAGAGGGACAGCTACTATGGCTACACCTTC.

The chain employs TRBV7-2 and TRBJ1-4; a possible D gene is TRBD1 (5 bases). The germline V gene encodes CDR1 SGHTA and CDR2 FQGNSA. Between the trimmed V and J ends, which lost 5 bases and 3 bases, there was a span of 10 bases. The CDR3 spans 14 residues. Written as DNA, the CDR3 is TGTGCCAGCAGCCGCCAAGGGGCTAATGAAAAACTGTTTTTT. It is translated as CASSRQGANEKLFF. The full variable domain, in which reference TRBV7-2 and TRBJ1-4 provide the parts outside the CDR3, is GAGVSQSPSNKVTEKGKDVELRCDPISGHTALYWYRQSLGQGLEFLIYFQGNSAPDKSGLPSDRFSAERTGGSVSTLTIQRTQQEDSAVYLCASSRQGANEKLFFGSGTQLSVL.

This clone was counted only a few times. The chain recombines TRBV5-1 with TRBJ2-5; 8 nucleotides match TRBD1. The trim removed 3 bases at V and 2 bases at J, leaving 3 bases unmatched. The germline gives CDR1 SGHRS, CDR2 YFSETQ. The CDR3 runs to 14 residues. CDR3 DNA: TGCGCCAGCAGCTCCCGGACAGGGCAAGAGACCCAGTACTTC. Protein sequence: CASSSRTGQETQYF.

The rearrangement uses TRBV13 and TRBJ2-3; D remains unclear. Germline V gene lookup returns CDR1 PRHDT and CDR2 FYEKMQ (reference sequence). The CDR3 sequence is 14 residues long. Trimming pared 2 bases from V and 2 bases from J, leaving 8 bases between. The DNA of the CDR3 is TGTGCCAGCAGCTTAAGAATGGCCACAGATACGCAGTATTTT. Residues: CASSLRMATDTQYF.

In nucleotides, the CDR3 is TGTGCCAGCAAAGCGGGTGTCACAGATACGCAGTATTTT. Its protein is CASKAGVTDTQYF. This sequence joins TRBV6-1 and TRBJ2-3; D perhaps matches TRBD2 (6 bases). Trimming took 7 bases from V and 2 from J, leaving 10 bases between them. The CDR3 consists of 13 residues. Germline V gene data show CDR1 as MNHNS and CDR2 as SASEGT.

The chain couples TRBV18 to TRBJ2-1; 8 bases are a match to TRBD1. The CDR3 is 16 residues long. Trimming took 3 bases from V and 6 from J; bases not matched to a gene: 10. In germline, CDR1 is KGHSH, CDR2 LQKENI. In DNA form, the CDR3 reads TGTGCCAGCTCACCTGGATCAGGGGGCTTGGGCAATGAGCAGTTCTTC. Encoded protein: CASSPGSGGLGNEQFF. The variable domain in full, with the rest retrieved from reference TRBV18 and TRBJ2-1, is NAGVMQNPRHLVRRRGQEARLRCSPMKGHSHVYWYRQLPEEGLKFMVYLQKENIIDESGMPKERFSAEFPKEGPSILRIQQVVRGDSAAYFCASSPGSGGLGNEQFFGPGTRLTVL.

This rearrangement joins TRBV7-9 to TRBJ2-6, with D maybe TRBD1 (7 bases). V lost 2 bases and J lost 2, with 10 bases in between. Germline CDR1 is SEHNR and CDR2 is FQNEAQ (reference sequence). This CDR3 is built from 16 residues. CDR3 sequence: CASSLPGGTGANVLTF. In DNA, the CDR3 is TGTGCCAGCAGCTTACCAGGGGGGACTGGGGCCAACGTCCTGACTTTC.

This chain connects TRBV5-8 to TRBJ1-2; no definite D call. CDR1 and CDR2 (germline): SGHTS, YDEGEE. There are 15 residues in the CDR3. Trimming took 0 bases from V and 0 from J, leaving 9 bases between them. CDR3 sequence (DNA): TGTGCCAGCAGCTTGGCCCAGGCGCCTAACTATGGCTACACCTTC. It translates to CASSLAQAPNYGYTF.

The chain has TRBV19 and TRBJ1-1; D perhaps matches TRBD1 (6 bases). Between the trimmed V and J ends, which lost 3 bases and 4 bases, there was a span of 24 bases. The CDR3 length is 18 residues. CDR1 is LNHDA and CDR2 is SQIVND in the germline V gene (reference sequence). Written as DNA, the CDR3 is TGTGCCAGTAGTATGTCAACACCTGAACAGGGTCTTAGCACTGAAGCTTTCTTT. It is translated as CASSMSTPEQGLSTEAFF.

The CDR3 DNA reads as TGTGCCAGCGGACAGGGAGTCGAGCAGTACTTC. Its translation is CASGQGVEQYF. This chain connects TRBV6-1 to TRBJ2-7, with 8 bases lining up with TRBD1. The germline CDR1 and CDR2 sequences are MNHNS and SASEGT. This CDR3 contains 11 residues. V was pared by 8 bases and J by 6 bases, with 3 bases of the junction left unmatched.